The source of this TCR beta chain is a study of T cell responses to AZD1222 COVID-19 vaccine (dated by TCRdb to the early 2020s). With respect to the entire study: Because spike-specific TCR depth and breadth did not differ between the two schedules, AZD1222 recipients who got a second dose at roughly 4 weeks were pooled with those who got a second dose at roughly 12 weeks. A total of 233 trial participants underwent TCR sequencing, of whom nearly 210 received two doses of AZD1222 and some 25 received two doses of the MenACWY control vaccine. Trial participants were enrolled by age into subgroups of 18-55, 56-69 and 70-plus years, and around 150, 28 and 57 TCR-sequenced participants, respectively, were included in these subgroups. Findings and caveats that apply to the study as a whole: In the small 56-69-year group, the increase in depth fell short of significance, most likely because of low power. Participants were mostly white British, with more females than males. The authors suggested clonal diversity may have been underestimated. Vaccine-associated CD4 TCRs spanned the whole spike protein, with dominant responses in regions 160-218 and 743-854. Nearly half of unique spike-specific TCRs reportedly recognized epitopes outside regions mutated in the B.1.351 and B.1.1.7 variants. Because no day 14 peak-response samples were available, repertoires were characterized only after the peak T cell response. Only five or six AZD1222 recipients were SARS-CoV-2 seropositive at baseline, limiting conclusions about previously exposed vaccinees. After two AZD1222 doses, both the breadth and the depth of spike-specific TCRs were significantly higher than at day 0 and than in MenACWY recipients.

This clone was counted only a few times. It lacks a known antigen. No clone much larger than this one lies a single base away; base qualities are absent. The sample's time point label, in plain terms: baseline before first vaccination. Samples from vaccinated people were obtained from the UK trials COV001 and COV002, which included a single-blind randomized controlled phase 2/3 trial of AZD1222 (ChAdOx1 nCoV-19) in healthy adults. For TCRbeta chain sequencing, PBMC samples were collected from trial participants at day 0 and at day 28 after the second dose. The CDR3 regions of human TCRbeta chains were analyzed by immunosequencing. On the authors' methods: TCRs in the repertoires were matched against a reference library of SARS-CoV-2-specific TCRs that had been generated with the MIRA antigen-specificity platform. Breadth was defined as the fraction of unique TCRs that were SARS-CoV-2-associated, and depth was defined as the fraction of total T cells that were SARS-CoV-2-associated. Using the MIRA data, every spike-specific TCR was mapped to the spike region that the TCR reacted to and assigned to either a CD4 or a CD8 class. Log10-transformed breadth and depth values were compared by one-way ANOVA with Sidak's multiple comparisons tests. The table was pulled from immuneACCESS by TCRdb, which kept in-frame rearrangements only. Such tables lose some clones; where checked, under half of the loss comes from unresolved V genes, and the rest has no known cause. The V and J calls and clone size come from that table; D and trimming were worked out from the DNA. The sample yields around 120,000 clones; less than 90% were counted once. The top ten constitute roughly 2.4% of the sample.

According to the germline V gene, CDR1 reads SNHLY and CDR2 reads FYNNEI. The CDR3 holds 15 amino acids from the cysteine to the phenylalanine. Of the read, only the CDR3 DNA is kept; its 45 bases are in frame from base 1. V drops 5 bases and J drops 5 bases, leaving 16 bases in between. Rearrangement joined TRBV2 to TRBJ1-5; matching of 5 bases hints at TRBD1 as the D gene. The clonotype comes from an adult in good health. The sequencing here drew on peripheral blood, taken on day 0 of AZD1222 vaccination. DNA sequence: TGTGCCAGCAGTTCCTGGGGGGGGATCGATCAGCCCCAGCATTTT. Translated, it gives CASSSWGGIDQPQHF. Extended through the reference TRBV2 and TRBJ1-5 proteins, this CDR3 yields the full variable domain: EPEVTQTPSHQVTQMGQEVILRCVPISNHLYFYWYRQILGQKVEFLVSFYNNEISEKSEIFDDQFSVERPDGSNFTLKIRSTKLEDSAMYFCASSSWGGIDQPQHFGDGTRLSIL.